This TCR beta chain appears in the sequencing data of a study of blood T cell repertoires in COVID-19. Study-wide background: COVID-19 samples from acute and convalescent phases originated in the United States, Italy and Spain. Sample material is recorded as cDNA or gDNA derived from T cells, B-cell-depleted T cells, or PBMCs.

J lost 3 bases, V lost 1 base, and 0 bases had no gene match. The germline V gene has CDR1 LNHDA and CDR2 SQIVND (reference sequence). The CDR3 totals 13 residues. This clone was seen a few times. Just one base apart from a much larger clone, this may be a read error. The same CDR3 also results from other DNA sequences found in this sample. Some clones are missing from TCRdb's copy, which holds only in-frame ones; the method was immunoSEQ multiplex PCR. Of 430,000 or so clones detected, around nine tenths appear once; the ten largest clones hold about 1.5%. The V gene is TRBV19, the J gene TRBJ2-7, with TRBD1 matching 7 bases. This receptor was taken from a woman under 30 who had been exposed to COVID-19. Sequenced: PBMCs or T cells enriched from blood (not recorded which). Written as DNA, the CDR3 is TGTGCCAGTAGTATAGGGACAGGCTACGAGCAGTACTTC. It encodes CASSIGTGYEQYF.